This paragraph reports one T cell receptor beta chain. Controls had myeloablative marrow grafts with methotrexate and calcineurin inhibitor, sampled at 1 year. Germline values: CDR1 MNHNS, CDR2 SASEGT. CDR3 size: 13 residues. Trimming removed 7 bases at V and 3 bases at J, with 12 bases between. The data belong to a study of T cells after posttransplantation cyclophosphamide. This table comes from immunoSEQ multiplex PCR, and its TCRdb copy is limited to in-frame clones, with some not included. This table holds over 8,500 clones, 89% found once. This receptor was obtained from a male patient aged 45 to 59 who received an allogeneic stem cell transplant from an unrelated donor, was CMV-positive, and had chronic GVHD only. Some T cells may originate from the graft donor. This chain links TRBV6-1 with TRBJ1-1; maybe TRBD1 (5 bases). Here the sequenced sample was PBMCs, taken 420 to 450 days after allogeneic stem cell transplant with calcineurin inhibitor and methotrexate. CDR3 protein: CASIQGLDTEAFF. The CDR3 region has the DNA TGTGCCAGCATCCAGGGTCTGGACACTGAAGCTTTCTTT.